This is a list of T cell receptor beta chains from one sample in a study of T cell responses to AZD1222 COVID-19 vaccine. Method: immunoSEQ multiplex PCR; TCRdb's copy keeps in-frame clones and lacks some. The table includes 250,000 to 300,000 clones, 85% to 95% detected once. The sample here was peripheral blood, taken 28 days after the second AZD1222 dose. These receptors all come from an adult who received the AZD1222 COVID-19 vaccine. CDR3s include the opening cysteine and the closing phenylalanine or tryptophan. A D gene is named only where the DNA matches it firmly. A row's size may be missing; if present it is once, few, many or a size class.

d_gene | j_gene | abundance | v_gene | CDR3aa | CDR3nt
- | TRBJ1-6 | - | TRBV11-2 | CASSFGGRNSPLHF | TGTGCCAGCAGCTTCGGGGGCCGTAATTCACCCCTCCACTTT
- | TRBJ1-3 | - | TRBV11-2 | CASSLGRGAGNTIYF | TGTGCCAGCAGCTTAGGGAGAGGAGCTGGAAACACCATATATTTT
- | TRBJ1-5 | - | TRBV6-1 | CASSEEGPGGLSQHF | TGTGCCAGCAGTGAAGAAGGTCCAGGCGGGTTGTCCCAGCATTTT
- | TRBJ1-4 | - | TRBV6-1 | CASSELGTRKSEKLFF | TGTGCCAGCAGTGAACTAGGGACAAGAAAATCAGAAAAACTGTTTTTT
- | TRBJ1-1 | - | TRBV3-1/TRBV3-2 | CASSQAGGHSQAFF | TGTGCCAGCAGCCAAGCTGGGGGACATTCTCAAGCTTTCTTT
- | TRBJ2-1 | - | TRBV3-1/TRBV3-2 | CASSQGYEQFF | TGTGCCAGCAGCCAAGGGTATGAGCAGTTCTTC
- | TRBJ1-2 | - | TRBV7-3 | CASSLTPGYNGYTF | TGTGCCAGCAGCTTAACCCCAGGGTACAATGGCTACACCTTC
- | TRBJ1-3 | - | TRBV9 | CASSPRRAGAGNTIYF | TGTGCCAGCAGCCCCCGTAGAGCAGGAGCTGGAAACACCATATATTTT
TRBD2 | TRBJ2-3 | - | TRBV5-4 | CASSSATSGRGDTQYF | TGTGCCAGCAGCTCAGCGACTAGCGGGAGAGGAGATACGCAGTATTTT
- | TRBJ1-1 | - | TRBV21-1 | CASSVLCGIENTEAFF | TGTGCCAGCAGCGTCCTTTGTGGGATTGAGAACACTGAAGCTTTCTTT
TRBD1 | TRBJ2-5 | - | TRBV5-1 | CATTTGDGETQYF | TGCGCCACCACAACAGGGGACGGGGAGACCCAGTACTTC
- | TRBJ1-1 | - | TRBV12-3/TRBV12-4 | CASSSGTEAFF | TGTGCCAGCAGTTCAGGGACTGAAGCTTTCTTT
TRBD1 | TRBJ2-7 | - | TRBV19 | CASSPGQGWYEQYF | TGTGCCAGTAGTCCCGGACAGGGGTGGTACGAGCAGTACTTC
- | TRBJ1-1 | - | TRBV6-5 | CASSSEKTGWAFF | TGTGCCAGCAGTTCAGAAAAAACAGGGTGGGCTTTCTTT
TRBD1 | TRBJ1-4 | - | TRBV5-1 | CASSGQGPATNEKLFF | TGCGCCAGCAGTGGACAGGGCCCCGCAACTAATGAAAAACTGTTTTTT
TRBD2 | TRBJ2-7 | - | TRBV6-2/TRBV6-3 | CASRPSGGSSYEQYF | TGTGCCAGCAGGCCTTCAGGCGGGAGCTCCTACGAGCAGTACTTC
TRBD2 | TRBJ2-2 | - | TRBV2 | CASNSGGAVGELFF | TGTGCCAGCAATAGCGGGGGGGCCGTCGGGGAGCTGTTTTTT
TRBD1 | TRBJ2-7 | - | TRBV28 | CASSPGTGGRQYF | TGTGCCAGCAGTCCCGGGACAGGGGGTAGGCAGTACTTC
TRBD1 | TRBJ1-6 | once | TRBV2 | CASSGFGDRGSPLHF | TGTGCCAGCAGTGGGTTCGGGGACAGGGGTTCACCCCTCCACTTT
TRBD1 | TRBJ2-7 | - | TRBV4-1 | CASSRGTGVSYEQYF | TGCGCCAGCAGCCGAGGGACAGGGGTCTCTTACGAGCAGTACTTC
TRBD1 | TRBJ1-2 | - | TRBV28 | CASSPTGAEGYTF | TGTGCCAGCAGCCCGACAGGGGCGGAGGGCTACACCTTC
- | TRBJ1-5 | - | TRBV7-8 | CASSLFRADYSNQPQHF | TGTGCCAGCAGCCTCTTTCGGGCAGATTATAGCAATCAGCCCCAGCATTTT
- | TRBJ1-1 | - | TRBV6-5 | CASSYGPETEAFF | TGTGCCAGCAGTTACGGTCCGGAGACTGAAGCTTTCTTT
- | TRBJ1-2 | - | TRBV6-5 | CASSYSGAYGHTF | TGTGCCAGCAGTTACTCAGGGGCGTATGGCCACACCTTC
TRBD1 | TRBJ2-1 | - | TRBV27 | CASNGQGANEQFF | TGTGCCAGCAACGGACAGGGGGCGAATGAGCAGTTCTTC
- | TRBJ1-2 | - | TRBV6-2/TRBV6-3 | CASSYGPLRYTF | TGTGCCAGCAGTTACGGCCCCCTACGGTACACCTTC
TRBD1 | TRBJ1-2 | - | TRBV6-2/TRBV6-3 | CASSRRGQLLRYGYTF | TGTGCCAGCAGTCGAAGGGGACAGCTTCTCCGCTATGGCTACACCTTC
- | TRBJ1-2 | - | TRBV28 | CASTPGRAYYGYTF | TGTGCCAGCACCCCCGGGAGGGCTTACTATGGCTACACCTTC
- | TRBJ1-5 | - | TRBV9 | CASSVGPSEEPQHF | TGTGCCAGCAGCGTAGGTCCCTCGGAGGAGCCCCAGCATTTT
- | TRBJ1-5 | - | TRBV2 | CASSERSRDQPQHF | TGTGCCAGCAGTGAACGATCCAGGGATCAGCCCCAGCATTTT
- | TRBJ2-2 | - | TRBV2 | CASSATPNTGELFF | TGTGCCAGCAGTGCCACCCCGAACACCGGGGAGCTGTTTTTT
TRBD2 | TRBJ2-1 | - | TRBV28 | CASSSRGGPTYNEQFF | TGTGCCAGCAGTTCCCGCGGGGGGCCCACCTACAATGAGCAGTTCTTC
TRBD1 | TRBJ1-6 | - | TRBV5-1 | CASSLLGGGNSPLHF | TGCGCCAGCAGCTTGTTGGGAGGGGGCAATTCACCCCTCCACTTT
- | TRBJ1-6 | few | TRBV7-9 | CASSPGTVINNSPLHF | TGTGCCAGCAGCCCCGGGACGGTGATAAATAATTCACCCCTCCACTTT
- | TRBJ2-3 | - | TRBV7-3 | CASSLMGAVGDTQYF | TGTGCCAGCAGCTTAATGGGGGCAGTGGGAGATACGCAGTATTTT
TRBD1 | TRBJ2-2 | - | TRBV19 | CASTDRQGTGGGGELFF | TGTGCCAGTACCGACAGACAGGGCACGGGTGGTGGCGGGGAGCTGTTTTTT